Shown below are 18 T cell receptor beta chains from a single sample sequenced in a study of technical replicates of blood from a few donors. Repertoires were generated with immunoSEQ multiplex PCR, while TCRdb's copy carries only in-frame clones and drops some. The sample includes tens of thousands of clones, around 92% seen only once; the top ten take approximately 0.4%. The sample was T cells isolated from PBMCs. These TCRs come from a human donor in good health. Some clones in this sample may be carry-over from other donors' samples.

The chain has TRBV15 and TRBJ1-3; the D is unclear. Between the trimmed V and J ends, which lost 0 bases and 0 bases, there was a span of 6 bases. Per germline, CDR1 LNHNV and CDR2 YYDKDF (reference sequence). The CDR3 sequence is 15 residues long. CDR3 sequence: CATSREGVSGNTIYF. Written as DNA, the CDR3 is TGTGCCACCAGCAGAGAGGGAGTCTCTGGAAACACCATATATTTT.

The genes are TRBV9 and TRBJ2-5; TRBD2 might be the D (6 bases). Trimming cost V 0 bases and J 3 bases, with 6 bases left between them. This CDR3 contains 13 residues. CDR1 is SGDLS and CDR2 is YYNGEE in the germline V gene. The chain's CDR3 is CASSVASEETQYF. CDR3 nucleotides: TGTGCCAGCAGCGTAGCTAGCGAAGAGACCCAGTACTTC.

The chain couples TRBV5-1 to TRBJ2-7, with 10 bases lining up with TRBD2. Germline V gives CDR1 SGHRS, CDR2 YFSETQ. The CDR3 spans 13 residues. V lost 5 bases, J lost 5 bases, and 4 bases stayed unmatched. The CDR3 DNA follows: TGCGCCAGCAGACTAGCGGGACTCAACGAGCAGTACTTC. Protein: CASRLAGLNEQYF.

V gene TRBV11-2 combines with J gene TRBJ2-7; 13 bases line up with TRBD2. CDR1 is SGHAT and CDR2 is FQNNGV in the germline V gene. The J segment lost 7 bases and the V segment lost 5 bases, leaving 8 bases of the junction unmatched. The CDR3 is made up of 15 amino acids. CDR3 in amino acids: CASSHGLAGVSEQYF. In DNA form, the CDR3 reads TGTGCCAGCAGCCATGGACTAGCGGGAGTTAGTGAGCAGTACTTC.

The chain combines TRBV9 with TRBJ2-2, with TRBD2 matching over 7 bases. The CDR3 has 16 residues. V shed 3 bases, J shed 1 base, and the junction held 6 bases outside the gene matches. Germline-derived CDR1 and CDR2 are SGDLS and YYNGEE. DNA for the CDR3: TGTGCCAGCAGCGGGTCTAGCGGACTGAACACCGGGGAGCTGTTTTTT. Protein product: CASSGSSGLNTGELFF.

The chain recombines TRBV7-9 with TRBJ1-2; 7 nucleotides align to TRBD1. The germline V gene has CDR1 SEHNR and CDR2 FQNEAQ (reference sequence). V shed 5 bases, J shed 4 bases, and the junction held 7 bases outside the gene matches. The CDR3 is 14 amino acids. The CDR3 here is CASSLKTGSYGYTF. Written as DNA, the CDR3 is TGTGCCAGCAGCCTGAAGACAGGGAGCTATGGCTACACCTTC.

This chain uses TRBV18 with TRBJ2-3; 11 nucleotides agree with TRBD2. Germline V gene data show CDR1 as KGHSH and CDR2 as LQKENI. CDR3 length equals 18 residues. V trimming: 2 bases; J trimming: 0 bases; junction bases outside the gene matches: 7. CDR3 protein: CASSPGRLAGISTDTQYF. DNA for the CDR3: TGTGCCAGCTCACCAGGAAGACTAGCGGGAATAAGCACAGATACGCAGTATTTT.

This clone was detected once. The genes are TRBV6-6 and TRBJ1-5; D not resolved. The CDR3 is 13 amino acids. The germline V gene has CDR1 MNHNY and CDR2 SVGAGI (reference sequence). V gave up 6 bases and J gave up 4 bases, with 10 bases separating them. The CDR3 region has the DNA TGTGCCAGCAGCACCGATAGAAATCAGCCCCAGCATTTT. This encodes CASSTDRNQPQHF.

The rearrangement links TRBV27 to TRBJ1-5; 9 bases fit TRBD1. The ends lost 5 bases at V and 5 bases at J; junction bases unmatched: 4. Germline CDR1 is MNHEY and CDR2 is SMNVEV (reference sequence). The CDR3 consists of 14 residues. In nucleotides, the CDR3 is TGTGCCAGCAGTAGTTGGACAGGGGATCAGCCCCAGCATTTT. Translated: CASSSWTGDQPQHF.

The gene calls are TRBV7-6 and TRBJ2-7, with a tentative D call TRBD2 (6 bases). V lost 5 bases, J lost 7 bases, and 18 bases lay in between. This CDR3 has 14 residues. In germline, CDR1 is SGHVS, CDR2 FNYEAQ. CDR3 in amino acids: CASSDPGTSPEQYF. The CDR3 nucleotides are TGTGCCAGCAGCGACCCAGGGACTTCCCCAGAGCAGTACTTC.

The chain combines TRBV28 with TRBJ2-7; 9 bases agree with TRBD1. The V segment lost 4 bases and the J segment 1 base; nucleotides outside the gene matches: 5. Germline-derived CDR1 and CDR2 are MDHEN and SYDVKM. CDR3 length: 15 residues. This CDR3 is CASSSPGTGSYEQYF. The CDR3 nucleotides read TGTGCCAGCAGTTCCCCAGGGACAGGGTCCTACGAGCAGTACTTC. The complete variable domain, with remaining parts taken from reference TRBV28 and TRBJ2-7, reads DVKVTQSSRYLVKRTGEKVFLECVQDMDHENMFWYRQDPGLGLRLIYFSYDVKMKEKGDIPEGYSVSREKKERFSLILESASTNQTSMYLCASSSPGTGSYEQYFGPGTRLTVT.

Details on this clone: The sample has other DNA sequences that encode this CDR3 too. The V gene is TRBV27, the J gene TRBJ2-1; TRBD2 agrees at 14 bases. Trimming cost V 5 bases and J 7 bases; bases outside gene matches: 4. The CDR3 has 15 residues. CDR1 is MNHEY, CDR2 SMNVEV, per germline (reference sequence). CDR3 sequence: CASSPGTSGSNEQFF. As DNA, the CDR3 is TGTGCCAGCAGTCCCGGGACTAGCGGGAGTAATGAGCAGTTCTTC.

The genes are TRBV29-1 and TRBJ1-1, with 8 bases aligning to TRBD1. Germline V gene lookup returns CDR1 SQVTM and CDR2 ANQGSEA. This CDR3 has 12 residues. V lost 3 bases, J lost 6 bases, and 3 bases stayed unmatched. The CDR3 is CSVEAGGPEAFF. The CDR3 DNA sequence: TGCAGCGTTGAGGCAGGGGGCCCTGAAGCTTTCTTT.

The chain links TRBV7-2 to TRBJ2-7; TRBD1 might be the D (6 bases). Germline V gene data show CDR1 as SGHTA and CDR2 as FQGNSA. V lost 1 base, J lost 0 bases, and 13 bases lay in between. This CDR3 is 16 amino acids long. This chain's CDR3 is CASSLDRGHSSYEQYF. CDR3 bases: TGTGCCAGCAGCTTAGATCGGGGACACAGCTCCTACGAGCAGTACTTC.

V usage is TRBV5-5 and J usage is TRBJ1-4, with a possible D match to TRBD1 (6 bases). CDR3 length: 16 residues. The germline gives CDR1 SGHKS, CDR2 YYEKEE (reference sequence). Deletions cut 0 bases from V and 5 bases from J, with 14 bases between. The CDR3 protein is CASSLAGAGVNEKLFF. The DNA for the CDR3 is TGTGCCAGCAGCTTGGCCGGGGCAGGGGTGAATGAAAAACTGTTTTTT.

This clone has a handful of counts. The rearrangement links TRBV5-6 to TRBJ2-7, with 8 bases matching TRBD2. This CDR3 is 16 amino acids long. CDR1 is SGHDT, CDR2 YYEEEE, per germline. Losses at the gene ends were 4 bases for V and 1 base for J; bases not matched to a gene: 10. CDR3 sequence: CASSDTSGSSSYEQYF. CDR3 DNA sequence: TGTGCCAGCAGCGATACTAGCGGATCCTCATCCTACGAGCAGTACTTC.

J is TRBJ2-5 and V is TRBV5-5; D possibly corresponds to TRBD2 (6 bases). The CDR3 consists of 13 residues. V dropped 4 bases and J dropped 7 bases, with 14 bases sitting between them. Per germline, CDR1 SGHKS and CDR2 YYEKEE (reference sequence). The CDR3 nucleotides read TGTGCCAGCAGCCGCGGGATCGACGGGACCCAGTACTTC. Its translation: CASSRGIDGTQYF.

The chain joins TRBV7-9 to TRBJ2-2; 8 bases map to TRBD2. V shed 4 bases and J 9 bases; nucleotides not matched to a gene: 10. The germline gives CDR1 SEHNR, CDR2 FQNEAQ (reference sequence). The CDR3 runs to 15 residues. The chain's CDR3 is CASSSRAGEVRELFF. CDR3 nucleotides: TGTGCCAGCAGCTCCAGAGCGGGAGAAGTGAGGGAGCTGTTTTTT.